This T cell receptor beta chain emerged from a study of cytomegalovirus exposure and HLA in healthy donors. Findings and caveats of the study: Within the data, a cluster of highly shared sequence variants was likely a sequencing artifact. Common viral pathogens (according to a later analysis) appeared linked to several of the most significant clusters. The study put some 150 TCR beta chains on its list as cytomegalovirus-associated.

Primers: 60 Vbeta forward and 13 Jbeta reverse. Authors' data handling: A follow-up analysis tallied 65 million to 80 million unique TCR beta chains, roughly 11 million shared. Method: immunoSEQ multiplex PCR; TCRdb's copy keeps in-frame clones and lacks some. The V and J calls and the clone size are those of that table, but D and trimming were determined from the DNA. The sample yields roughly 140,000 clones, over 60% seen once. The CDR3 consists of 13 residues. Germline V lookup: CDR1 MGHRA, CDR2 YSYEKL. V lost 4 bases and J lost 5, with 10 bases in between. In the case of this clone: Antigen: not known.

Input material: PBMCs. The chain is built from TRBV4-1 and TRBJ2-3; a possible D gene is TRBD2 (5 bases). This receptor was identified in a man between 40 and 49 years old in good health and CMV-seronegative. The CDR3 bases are TGCGCCAGCAGCCGGACCCGGGGAGATACGCAGTATTTT. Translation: CASSRTRGDTQYF.